The rows below give T cell receptor beta chains drawn from one sample of a study of T cells in Graves' hyperthyroidism and ophthalmopathy. TCRdb fed the multiplex PCR reads into MiXCR, producing one record per CDR3 protein. The data show hundreds of thousands of distinct CDR3 sequences, 15% to 19% seen once. The sample comprised blood. The receptor set was obtained from a woman aged 18-35 years with Graves' hyperthyroidism. The CDR3 runs from the conserved cysteine through the conserved F or W. The D gene is left open where the match is weak. Size values are once, few and many counts, or a class for expanded clones, and some rows have none.

D gene | J gene | clone size | V gene | CDR3 protein | CDR3 DNA
TRBD2 | TRBJ2-1 | NA | TRBV15 | CATRNTASGGRFYNEQFF | TGTGCCACCAGAAATACCGCTAGCGGGGGGCGGTTCTACAATGAGCAGTTCTTC
TRBD2 | TRBJ2-1 | many | TRBV6-1 | CASSEGTSRQEQFF | TGTGCCAGCAGTGAAGGGACTAGCCGCCAGGAGCAGTTCTTC
NA | TRBJ2-2 | NA | TRBV27 | CASSKIPFRAGGELFF | TGTGCCAGCAGTAAGATCCCCTTCCGGGCAGGGGGGGAGCTGTTTTTT
NA | TRBJ2-6 | NA | TRBV2 | CASSLKARSQPGANVLTF | TGTGCCAGCAGTCTAAAGGCGAGGTCACAGCCTGGGGCCAACGTCCTGACTTTC
TRBD2 | TRBJ2-5 | few | TRBV6-1 | CASSRTSGGAVLAQETQYF | TGTGCCAGCAGTCGGACTAGCGGGGGGGCCGTGTTGGCTCAAGAGACCCAGTACTTC
NA | TRBJ2-3 | many | TRBV12-3/TRBV12-4 | CASSLALGQTDTQYF | TGTGCCAGCAGTCTGGCCCTCGGACAGACAGATACGCAGTATTTT
NA | TRBJ2-1 | many | TRBV20-1 | CSARDGQTYNEQFF | TGCAGTGCTAGAGACGGACAGACTTACAATGAGCAGTTCTTC
NA | TRBJ1-4 | many | TRBV11-3 | CASSDGTDINEKLFF | TGTGCCAGCAGCGACGGGACGGACATTAATGAAAAACTGTTTTTT
TRBD1 | TRBJ2-1 | once | TRBV6-1 | CASMYRGSSYNEQFF | TGTGCCAGCATGTACAGGGGAAGCTCCTACAATGAGCAGTTCTTC
TRBD2 | TRBJ2-3 | many | TRBV28 | CASRGRGGDTQYF | TGTGCCAGCAGAGGGAGGGGAGGCGATACGCAGTATTTT
NA | TRBJ1-3 | many | TRBV12-3/TRBV12-4 | CASRSAGGNTIYF | TGTGCCTCCCGTTCGGCAGGGGGAAACACCATATATTTT
NA | TRBJ1-6 | many | TRBV11-3 | CASSFASNSPLHF | TGTGCCAGCAGCTTCGCATCTAATTCACCCCTCCACTTT
NA | TRBJ2-5 | many | TRBV11-2 | CASSPGPLKETQYF | TGTGCCAGCAGCCCCGGACCACTAAAAGAGACCCAGTACTTC
NA | TRBJ2-7 | many | TRBV6-1 | CASMNSEQYF | TGTGCCAGCATGAACAGCGAGCAGTACTTC
NA | TRBJ1-3 | NA | TRBV4-2 | CASSLTTSSGNTIYF | TGTGCCAGCAGCCTAACGACTAGCTCTGGAAACACCATATATTTT
NA | TRBJ2-7 | NA | TRBV12-3/TRBV12-4 | CASSQGVIEQYF | TGTGCCAGCAGTCAAGGGGTAATCGAGCAGTACTTC
NA | TRBJ2-7 | many | TRBV2 | CASSQTPITYEQYF | TGTGCCAGCAGTCAGACACCTATTACCTACGAGCAGTACTTC
TRBD1 | TRBJ1-5 | many | TRBV5-1 | CASSSGTGGGQPQHF | TGCGCCAGCAGCTCTGGGACAGGGGGCGGTCAGCCCCAGCATTTT
NA | TRBJ2-7 | many | TRBV2 | CASSPPIYEQYF | TGTGCCAGCAGCCCACCGATCTACGAGCAGTACTTC
NA | TRBJ2-5 | many | TRBV19 | CASGEGGETQYF | TGTGCCAGTGGTGAGGGGGGGGAGACCCAGTACTTC
NA | TRBJ1-2 | many | TRBV12-3/TRBV12-4 | CASSSRGGGGSGGYTF | TGTGCCAGCAGTTCCCGGGGTGGGGGAGGGTCTGGAGGCTACACCTTC
TRBD2 | TRBJ2-1 | NA | TRBV9 | CASSVPGLAGGEEQFF | TGTGCCAGCAGCGTTCCGGGACTAGCGGGAGGCGAAGAGCAGTTCTTC
NA | TRBJ2-1 | many | TRBV20-1 | CSARVARTGYNEQFF | TGCAGTGCTAGAGTCGCCCGGACTGGCTACAATGAGCAGTTCTTC
NA | TRBJ2-3 | many | TRBV7-7 | CASSLQGRADTQYF | TGTGCTAGCAGCCTACAGGGTCGGGCAGATACGCAGTATTTT
TRBD2 | TRBJ2-3 | many | TRBV27 | CASSSLTSGGTDTQYF | TGTGCCAGCAGTTCCCTGACTAGCGGGGGCACAGATACGCAGTATTTT
NA | TRBJ2-6 | many | TRBV27 | CASTRTTAGANVLTF | TGTGCCAGCACCAGGACAACTGCTGGGGCCAACGTCCTGACTTTC
TRBD1 | TRBJ2-5 | NA | TRBV10-2 | CASSESGTAQETQYF | TGCGCCAGCAGTGAGTCAGGGACAGCTCAAGAGACCCAGTACTTC
TRBD1 | TRBJ2-7 | many | TRBV30 | CAWGDRNFYEQYF | TGTGCCTGGGGGGACAGGAATTTTTACGAGCAGTACTTC
NA | TRBJ2-7 | few | TRBV5-5 | CASSPEGAYEQYF | TGCGCCAGCAGCCCGGAAGGCGCCTACGAGCAGTACTTC
TRBD1 | TRBJ2-5 | many | TRBV10-3 | CAISAGTGVGETQYF | TGTGCCATCAGCGCCGGGACAGGGGTAGGAGAGACCCAGTACTTC
NA | TRBJ1-6 | many | TRBV6-5 | CASSYRGAKVANSPLHF | TGTGCCAGCAGTTACCGAGGGGCTAAAGTCGCTAATTCACCCCTCCACTTT
TRBD1 | TRBJ1-2 | NA | TRBV30 | CACPGTGPSGYTF | TGTGCCTGTCCGGGGACAGGTCCTTCTGGCTACACCTTC
TRBD1 | TRBJ2-5 | NA | TRBV28 | CASSLSSWDRELEETQYF | TGTGCCAGCAGTTTATCCTCCTGGGACAGGGAATTGGAAGAGACCCAGTACTTC
NA | TRBJ2-1 | many | TRBV20-1 | CSARDDLGHRGYEQFF | TGCAGTGCTAGAGATGATCTAGGACACCGTGGGTATGAGCAGTTCTTC
TRBD1 | TRBJ1-3 | NA | TRBV7-2 | CAGSTGTGNTIYF | TGTGCCGGTTCGACAGGGACTGGAAACACCATATATTTT
NA | TRBJ1-1 | few | TRBV20-1 | CSARDRQANTEAFF | TGCAGTGCTAGAGATAGACAGGCGAACACTGAAGCTTTCTTT
NA | TRBJ2-2 | NA | TRBV6-1 | CAITSLGGIGELFF | TGTGCCATCACTAGCCTGGGGGGCATCGGGGAGCTGTTTTTT
NA | TRBJ2-2 | many | TRBV29-1 | CSVERNTGELFF | TGCAGCGTTGAAAGGAACACCGGGGAGCTGTTTTTT
TRBD1 | TRBJ1-3 | many | TRBV20-1 | CSAMAGGLPGNTIYF | TGCAGTGCAATGGCAGGGGGCCTCCCTGGAAACACCATATATTTT
NA | TRBJ2-1 | NA | TRBV6-1 | CASSDPGSSYNEQFF | TGTGCCAGCAGTGACCCAGGGAGCTCCTACAATGAGCAGTTCTTC
TRBD1 | TRBJ1-1 | NA | TRBV6-5 | CASSYSTGGSAEAFF | TGTGCCAGCAGTTACTCGACAGGGGGCAGCGCTGAAGCTTTCTTT